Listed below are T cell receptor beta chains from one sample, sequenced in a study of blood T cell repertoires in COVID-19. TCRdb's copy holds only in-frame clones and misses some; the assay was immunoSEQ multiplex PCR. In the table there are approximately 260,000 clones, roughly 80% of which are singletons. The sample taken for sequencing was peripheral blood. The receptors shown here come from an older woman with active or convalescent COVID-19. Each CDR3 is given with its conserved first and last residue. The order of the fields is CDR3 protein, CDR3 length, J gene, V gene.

CASVSPSYEQYF	12	TRBJ2-7	TRBV7-9
CASSLVGPRGMNTEAFF	17	TRBJ1-1	TRBV11-2
CASSPSLLAGRTDTQYF	17	TRBJ2-3	TRBV7-2
CASSIDGGTYGYTF	14	TRBJ1-2	TRBV19
CASSLPLAGPGDEQFF	16	TRBJ2-1	TRBV5-1
CASSPIAGAFTGELFF	16	TRBJ2-2	TRBV3-1/TRBV3-2
CASSLVEVSYEQYF	14	TRBJ2-7	TRBV7-9
CASSQDRLAESTDTQYF	17	TRBJ2-3	TRBV4-3
CASSPRTGETEAFF	14	TRBJ1-1	TRBV7-8
CASSSPIRGNTIYF	14	TRBJ1-3	TRBV6-5
CASSPSQSITGDSGNTIYF	19	TRBJ1-3	TRBV18
CAWSEQGRFPGTGELFF	17	TRBJ2-2	TRBV30
CASSPSDRLNEKLFF	15	TRBJ1-4	TRBV5-5
CASSLGRVSKNIQYF	15	TRBJ2-4	TRBV5-8
CASSLEGGRGGGYTF	15	TRBJ1-2	TRBV5-6
CTAGGLNQETQYF	13	TRBJ2-5	TRBV29-1
CASSQERRGLGTEAFF	16	TRBJ1-1	TRBV14
CASSKRRRRGRTGELFF	17	TRBJ2-2	TRBV21-1
CASSHSGGAQNIQYF	15	TRBJ2-4	TRBV3-1/TRBV3-2
CASSFTSQETQYF	13	TRBJ2-5	TRBV11-2
CATKPPWSLSGYTF	14	TRBJ1-2	TRBV9
CASSRDRYNEQFF	13	TRBJ2-1	TRBV12-3/TRBV12-4
CASRRQGDDYTF	12	TRBJ1-2	TRBV19